The present TCR beta chain was sequenced within a study of OX40 agonist ivuxolimab in advanced cancers. Study context: Three patients got partial responses; one had hepatocellular carcinoma and two had cutaneous melanoma. Study-level findings and limits: Expanded clones were, on average, more numerous in CD8+ T cells than in CD4+.

The V gene lost 2 bases and the J gene lost 6 bases, with 17 bases spanning the gap. Germline assignment: CDR1 MGHRA and CDR2 YSYEKL. This CDR3 is 16 amino acids long. As for this clone: The antigen is undetermined.

Profiled with immunoSEQ multiplex PCR; TCRdb holds only in-frame clones, not every one. The sample records 34,000 or so clones, over 80% being singletons. The chain carries TRBV4-1 and TRBJ2-1; D possibly corresponds to TRBD2 (5 bases). This receptor was identified in an adult with an advanced solid tumor such as melanoma, head and neck, liver or kidney cancer. The sequencing here drew on CD4+ or CD8+ T cells sorted from blood, taken in a trial of the OX40 agonist ivuxolimab. The CDR3 reads CASSQLTTGFTNEQFF. Here the CDR3 DNA reads TGCGCCAGCAGCCAATTGACAACGGGGTTTACCAATGAGCAGTTCTTC.